The next 18 T cell receptor beta chains were all read from a single sample in a study of regulatory T cells in long-lasting Graves disease. Time point meaning: persistent/refractory GD, antithyroid drugs over 5 years with positive TRAb. The TCR library was prepared using RNA isolated from PBMCs. Arm-PCR of CDR3 regions with iRepertoire HTBI primers generated TCR beta libraries. MiXCR, run by TCRdb on the multiplex PCR reads, gives a single entry per CDR3 protein. The data show over 650,000 distinct CDR3 sequences, with approximately 29% seen just once and 40% to 50% held by the top ten. The sequencing here drew on peripheral blood mononuclear cells (PBMCs), taken when the disease was refractory, from a patient treated with antithyroid drugs. These receptors all stem from a female donor with Graves disease.

The V and J genes are TRBV27 and TRBJ2-7, with a possible D match to TRBD2 (5 bases). There are 13 residues in the CDR3. With 5 bases removed from V and 4 bases from J, the gap between germline ends came to 12 bases. Germline values: CDR1 MNHEY, CDR2 SMNVEV (reference sequence). The CDR3 nucleotides read TGTGCCAGCAGTATCTCTGGGAGATACGAGCAGTACTTC. Translating it yields CASSISGRYEQYF.

To note about this clonotype: A clone one base away is much larger, so this may be a read error. The chain carries TRBV28 and TRBJ1-2; a weak D match, TRBD1 (6 bases). Germline V gene sequence: CDR1 MDHEN, CDR2 SYDVKM. V shed 6 bases and J shed 7 bases, with 15 bases lying between them. The CDR3 loop spans 13 amino acids. CDR3 DNA: TGTGCCAGCAGACTACAGGGTTGGGGTGGCTACACCTTC. This translates into CASRLQGWGGYTF.

In regard to this clonotype: This sequence may be a read error, since a much larger clone differs from it by one base. The chain links TRBV6-4 to TRBJ2-5, with 10 positions matching TRBD2. Germline loops: CDR1 MRHNA, CDR2 SNTAGT. CDR3 length: 16 residues. The CDR3 protein is CAGSYSNLAGVETQYF. DNA for the CDR3: TGTGCCGGCAGTTACTCGAATCTAGCGGGAGTGGAGACCCAGTACTTC.

This chain connects TRBV3-1 to TRBJ2-3; D remains unclear. CDR3 length: 14 amino acids. The V gene's germline CDR1 is LGHDT and CDR2 YNNKEL (reference sequence). The V end was cut by 2 bases, the J end by 2 bases, with 8 bases between. CDR3 DNA: TGTGCCAGCAGCCAACGGGCGTTCACAGATACGCAGTATTTT. Translation: CASSQRAFTDTQYF.

The chain uses TRBV5-1 and TRBJ2-5; D is possibly TRBD2 (6 bases). Deletions cut 2 bases from V and 2 bases from J, with 13 bases between. Germline V gives CDR1 SGHRS, CDR2 YFSETQ. CDR3 length: 15 amino acids. The CDR3, as DNA: TGCGCCAGCAGCTTAACCGGGACTGCACAAGAGACCCAGTACTTC. Protein sequence: CASSLTGTAQETQYF.

This chain links TRBV19 with TRBJ1-1; weak D call: TRBD1 (6 bases). This CDR3 has 13 residues. Germline values: CDR1 LNHDA, CDR2 SQIVND (reference sequence). V was cut by 9 bases and J by 1 base, with 12 bases left in between. The CDR3 reads CASTGFWNTEAFF. The CDR3 DNA reads as TGTGCCAGCACAGGGTTTTGGAACACTGAAGCTTTCTTT.

This clonotype has more than one count but fewer than ten. The V and J genes are TRBV6-1 and TRBJ2-5, with TRBD2 as a possible D gene (6 bases). The CDR3 contains 14 residues. V lost 6 bases and J lost 2, with 13 bases in between. Germline assignment: CDR1 MNHNS and CDR2 SASEGT. The CDR3 reads CASRLTGTQETQYF. The CDR3 bases are TGTGCCAGCAGACTTACCGGGACTCAAGAGACCCAGTACTTC.

This clonotype has a count of ten or more. The chain recombines TRBV2 with TRBJ2-7; tentatively, D is TRBD1 (5 bases). Trimming cost V 6 bases and J 3 bases, with 15 bases left between them. The CDR3 runs to 14 residues. Germline V gene sequence: CDR1 SNHLY, CDR2 FYNNEI. The CDR3 DNA sequence: TGTGCCAGCAGATCTTGGACAAACAACTACGAGCAGTACTTC. Amino acid sequence: CASRSWTNNYEQYF.

CDR3 sequence (DNA): TGTGCCTGGAGTCACGGCTACTACGAGCAGTACTTC. As protein: CAWSHGYYEQYF. The V gene is TRBV30, the J gene TRBJ2-7, with D hard to call. V gave up 2 bases and J gave up 3 bases, with 8 bases separating them. CDR3 length equals 12 residues. In germline, CDR1 is GTSNPN, CDR2 SVGIG (reference sequence).

The rearrangement joins TRBV20-1 to TRBJ1-2, with D maybe TRBD1 (5 bases). V was pared by 0 bases and J by 8 bases, with 13 bases between. The CDR3 is 13 residues long. The V gene's germline CDR1 is DFQATT and CDR2 SNEGSKA (reference sequence). The CDR3 loop is CSARDLGRDGYTF. CDR3 nucleotides: TGCAGTGCTAGAGATCTGGGCAGGGACGGCTACACCTTC.

CDR3 in DNA: TGTGCCAGCTCACCATTTTATTTTCGGGACTCAGCCTACAATGAGCAGTTCTTC. It yields the protein CASSPFYFRDSAYNEQFF. This chain links TRBV18 with TRBJ2-1, with D perhaps TRBD2 (6 bases). The CDR3 covers 18 residues. Looked up from germline, CDR1 is KGHSH and CDR2 is LQKENI. Trimming shortened V by 2 bases and J by 2 bases, and 19 bases separated the two germline ends.

This clonotype has ten or more counts. The chain links TRBV27 to TRBJ1-1; 8 bases line up with TRBD1. Losses at the gene ends were 2 bases for V and 1 base for J; bases not matched to a gene: 3. The CDR3 sequence is 15 residues long. The germline gives CDR1 MNHEY, CDR2 SMNVEV (reference sequence). The CDR3 loop is CASSLQGARNTEAFF. CDR3 DNA: TGTGCCAGCAGTTTACAGGGGGCTAGGAACACTGAAGCTTTCTTT.

There are many counts of this clonotype. J is TRBJ1-2 and V is TRBV5-4, with D tentatively TRBD1 (6 bases). The CDR3 runs 15 residues. The germline V gene encodes CDR1 SGHNT and CDR2 YYREEE (reference sequence). The V end lost 6 bases, the J end lost 10 bases, and 25 bases lay between the germline ends. The CDR3 protein is CASNTVGGPSEVYTF. Here the CDR3 DNA reads TGTGCCAGCAACACAGTCGGGGGGCCGTCAGAAGTCTACACCTTC.

The CDR3 DNA reads TGTGCCAGCAGCGATGGCCATGGCTACACCTTC. This sequence encodes CASSDGHGYTF. This chain joins TRBV5-6 and TRBJ1-2; D uncertain. The length of the CDR3 is 11 residues. Germline lookup yields CDR1 SGHDT and CDR2 YYEEEE. The ends were cut back, 4 bases at V and 6 bases at J, with 7 bases in the middle.

J is TRBJ1-5 and V is TRBV19; D gene uncertain. V lost 8 bases and J 5 bases, leaving 13 bases between the germline ends. CDR3 size: 13 residues. Germline V gives CDR1 LNHDA, CDR2 SQIVND (reference sequence). This CDR3 is CASGMTGHQPQHF. As DNA, the CDR3 is TGTGCCAGTGGGATGACTGGACATCAGCCCCAGCATTTT.

This clonotype was recorded a few times. The CDR3 protein is CASSYKGGRGSPLHF. For the CDR3, the DNA is TGTGCCAGCAGTTACAAGGGGGGGCGAGGTTCACCCCTCCACTTT. This chain links TRBV6-2 or TRBV6-3 with TRBJ1-6, with a tentative D call TRBD1 (6 bases). The germline V and J ends were trimmed by 2 bases and 9 bases, with 14 bases remaining between them. The CDR3 contains 15 residues. Germline loops: CDR1 MNHEY, CDR2 SVGEGT.

This clonotype showed up many times. The chain recombines TRBV20-1 with TRBJ2-7; weak D call: TRBD1 (6 bases). The length of the CDR3 is 15 residues. Trimming shortened V by 5 bases and J by 0 bases, and 17 bases separated the two germline ends. In germline, CDR1 is DFQATT, CDR2 SNEGSKA (reference sequence). CDR3 nucleotides: TGCAGTGCTCCACACCGGGACACCCACTCCTACGAGCAGTACTTC. Its translation: CSAPHRDTHSYEQYF.

V usage is TRBV20-1 and J usage is TRBJ2-2, with 10 bases that match TRBD2. Germline CDR1 and CDR2: DFQATT and SNEGSKA (reference sequence). V gave up 6 bases and J gave up 5 bases; unmatched junction bases: 9. This CDR3 spans 15 amino acids. The CDR3 DNA follows: TGCAGTGCCCCCCCTAGCGGGAGAGCAACCGGGGAGCTGTTTTTT. It translates to CSAPPSGRATGELFF.